Listed below are T cell receptor beta chains from one sample, sequenced in a study of cytomegalovirus exposure and HLA in healthy donors. Here immunoSEQ multiplex PCR was the method, and the copy in TCRdb shows in-frame clones only, minus some. Its table records about 53,000 clones. The sequencing sample was made of PBMCs. The source is a man aged 18 to 30 in good health and CMV-seropositive. The CDR3 runs from the conserved cysteine through the conserved F or W. A D gene is named only where the DNA matches it firmly.

CASGGDINEQYF	-	TRBV6-1	TRBJ2-7
CASNGGAWETQYF	-	TRBV9	TRBJ2-5
CASSFLGGGTEAFF	-	TRBV27	TRBJ1-1
CASSWGRLAGTTDTQYF	TRBD2	TRBV5-1	TRBJ2-3
CASSKTGGGTNTEAFF	TRBD1	TRBV7-8	TRBJ1-1
CSVGVGGAPGELFF	-	TRBV29-1	TRBJ2-2
CASSLEGNSPLHF	-	TRBV5-1	TRBJ1-6
CASSYRDRANTGELFF	TRBD1	TRBV5-1	TRBJ2-2
CASSQVRQVKGDTGELFF	-	TRBV4-1	TRBJ2-2
CASSDATGSYEQYF	-	TRBV10-1	TRBJ2-7
CASSEAHIGREGRLEQFF	TRBD2	TRBV2	TRBJ2-1
CASRLTGITDTQYF	TRBD1	TRBV2	TRBJ2-3
CASRHIAGAKGEAFF	-	TRBV28	TRBJ1-1
CASSRQGQGDNEQFF	TRBD1	TRBV4-1	TRBJ2-1
CASRPGTPPGYTF	-	TRBV28	TRBJ1-2
CASSWGVGGYEQYF	-	TRBV5-4	TRBJ2-7
CASSGQGETQYF	TRBD1	TRBV11-3	TRBJ2-5
CASLNREREQFF	-	TRBV28	TRBJ2-1
CACSDRDTGELFF	TRBD1	TRBV25-1	TRBJ2-2
CASSVGQYNTEAFF	-	TRBV19	TRBJ1-1
CASRQRTGGPNYGYTF	TRBD1	TRBV6-6	TRBJ1-2
CASSLQADTQYF	-	TRBV13	TRBJ2-3
CASSPPGGLPLYF	-	TRBV27	TRBJ1-2
CASSLFRSLAPHNEQFF	-	TRBV28	TRBJ2-1
CAWTMARDVGRYF	-	TRBV30	TRBJ2-5
CASSFSSTYEQYF	-	TRBV5-6	TRBJ2-7
CASSLEGGRGNIQYF	-	TRBV5-1	TRBJ2-4
CASSQDQWERELLKFF	TRBD2	TRBV4-2	TRBJ2-1
CASSERDRDLSNQPQHF	TRBD1	TRBV25-1	TRBJ1-5
CASSLAGNTEAFF	-	TRBV5-1	TRBJ1-1
CASSPGQGEAYF	TRBD1	TRBV18	TRBJ2-7
CASRGRYQPQHF	-	TRBV21-1	TRBJ1-5
CASSQEPRWSPGKNIQYF	-	TRBV4-2	TRBJ2-4
CASSLHLQGAGTGELFF	TRBD1	TRBV5-1	TRBJ2-2
CASSLWGPEDTQYF	-	TRBV11-2	TRBJ2-3
CASSLKLAGSTDTQYF	TRBD2	TRBV5-4	TRBJ2-3
CACSRVNTEAFF	-	TRBV30	TRBJ1-1
CASSSNSPRETQYF	-	TRBV7-2	TRBJ2-5
CASSFTRTGARGYTF	TRBD1	TRBV28	TRBJ1-2
CSADRSGDPGGYTF	-	TRBV29-1	TRBJ1-2
CASNLGDSTGETQYF	TRBD1	TRBV11-2	TRBJ2-5
CASSSGLQTYEQYF	-	TRBV11-3	TRBJ2-7
CASSLDRGEDF	TRBD1	TRBV13	TRBJ2-3
CASIGTLGGYGYTF	-	TRBV28	TRBJ1-2
CSASGLAGETQYF	TRBD2	TRBV29-1	TRBJ2-5
CASSQGQGARAFF	TRBD1	TRBV4-1	TRBJ1-1
CASSFSMRTEAFF	-	TRBV7-3	TRBJ1-1
CASSPPGLTNTEAFF	-	TRBV7-8	TRBJ1-1
CSVGPGGPNEKLFF	-	TRBV29-1	TRBJ1-4
CASSTWDRVHEQYF	TRBD1	TRBV13	TRBJ2-7
CASRGTSGRAAFF	TRBD2	TRBV19	TRBJ2-1
CASSPTGGGYTF	TRBD1	TRBV4-1	TRBJ1-2
CASSSAGGPVYEQYF	TRBD2	TRBV7-8	TRBJ2-7
CASSLTGRGPQETQYF	TRBD1	TRBV7-3	TRBJ2-5
CASSPSGGGGYTF	-	TRBV18	TRBJ1-2
CASSHSYEQYF	-	TRBV14	-